This T cell receptor beta chain was found in a study of blood T cell repertoires in COVID-19. The repertoire was sequenced with immunoSEQ multiplex PCR; TCRdb's copy has only in-frame clones and lacks some. In the table there are approximately 71,000 clones, 88% of which are singletons. Germline CDR1 is MNHEY and CDR2 is SVGAGI. CDR3 length: 14 residues. The V and J ends lost 4 bases and 7 bases respectively, with 17 bases between them. Material: peripheral blood. The genes are TRBV6-5 and TRBJ2-7; no firm D call. The receptor comes from a human donor in a cohort sampled during active COVID-19. The CDR3 bases are TGTGCCAGCAGTTTACGTCACACAACCCCGGAGCAGTACTTC. Its translation is CASSLRHTTPEQYF.